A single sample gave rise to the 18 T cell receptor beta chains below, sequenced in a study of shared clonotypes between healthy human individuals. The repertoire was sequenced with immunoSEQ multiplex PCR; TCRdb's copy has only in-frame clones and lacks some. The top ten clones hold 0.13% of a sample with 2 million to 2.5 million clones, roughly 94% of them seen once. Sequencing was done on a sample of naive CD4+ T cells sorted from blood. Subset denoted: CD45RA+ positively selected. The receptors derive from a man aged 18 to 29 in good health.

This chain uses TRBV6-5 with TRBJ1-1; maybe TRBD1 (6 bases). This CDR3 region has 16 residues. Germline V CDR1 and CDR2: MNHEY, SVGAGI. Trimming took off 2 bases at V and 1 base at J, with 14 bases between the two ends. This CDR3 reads CASSYSWAGANTEAFF. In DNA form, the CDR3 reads TGTGCCAGCAGTTACAGCTGGGCAGGGGCGAACACTGAAGCTTTCTTT.

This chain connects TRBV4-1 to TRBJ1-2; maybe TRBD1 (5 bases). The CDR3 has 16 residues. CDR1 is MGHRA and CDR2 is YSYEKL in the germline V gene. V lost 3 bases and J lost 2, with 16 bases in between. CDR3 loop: CASSHDPRQSNYGYTF. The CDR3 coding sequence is TGCGCCAGCAGCCACGACCCGCGACAGAGCAACTATGGCTACACCTTC.

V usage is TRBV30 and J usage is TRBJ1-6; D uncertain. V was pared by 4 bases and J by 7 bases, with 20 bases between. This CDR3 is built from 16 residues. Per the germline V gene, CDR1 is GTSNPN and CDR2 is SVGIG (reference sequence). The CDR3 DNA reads TGTGCCTGGACGCCCTCCGGACGGCGGCGAAATTCACCCCTCCACTTT. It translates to CAWTPSGRRRNSPLHF.

The CDR3 DNA follows: TGCGCCAGCAAGGGTCGCGAGTTAGGCAATGAGCAGTTCTTC. Protein: CASKGRELGNEQFF. This chain joins TRBV5-1 and TRBJ2-1; D gene uncertain. This CDR3 has 14 amino acids. Trimming shortened V by 6 bases and J by 6 bases, and 16 bases separated the two germline ends. Germline CDR1 reads SGHRS; CDR2 reads YFSETQ. Looking up the rest from reference TRBV5-1 and TRBJ2-1 gives the full variable domain: KAGVTQTPRYLIKTRGQQVTLSCSPISGHRSVSWYQQTPGQGLQFLFEYFSETQRNKGNFPGRFSGRQFSNSRSEMNVSTLELGDSALYLCASKGRELGNEQFFGPGTRLTVL.

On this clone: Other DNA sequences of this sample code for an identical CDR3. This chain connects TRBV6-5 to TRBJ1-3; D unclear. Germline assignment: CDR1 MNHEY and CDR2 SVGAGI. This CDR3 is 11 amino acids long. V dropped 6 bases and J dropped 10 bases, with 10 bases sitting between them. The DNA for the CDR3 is TGTGCCAGCAGCCGCGGGAATACCATATATTTT. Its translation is CASSRGNTIYF.

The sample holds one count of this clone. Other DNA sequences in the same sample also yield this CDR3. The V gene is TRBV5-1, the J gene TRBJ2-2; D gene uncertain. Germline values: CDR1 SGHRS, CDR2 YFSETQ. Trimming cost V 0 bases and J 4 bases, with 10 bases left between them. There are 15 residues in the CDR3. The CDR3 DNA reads TGCGCCAGCAGCTTGGACACCGGCCTCACCGGGGAGCTGTTTTTT. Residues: CASSLDTGLTGELFF.

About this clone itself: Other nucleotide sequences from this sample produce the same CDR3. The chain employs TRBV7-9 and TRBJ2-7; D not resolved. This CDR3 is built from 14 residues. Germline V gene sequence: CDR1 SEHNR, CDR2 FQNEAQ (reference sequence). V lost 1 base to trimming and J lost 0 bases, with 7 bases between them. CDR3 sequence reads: CASSLDSYSYEQYF. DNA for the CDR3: TGTGCCAGCAGCTTAGACTCCTACTCCTACGAGCAGTACTTC. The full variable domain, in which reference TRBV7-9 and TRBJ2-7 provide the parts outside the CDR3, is DTGVSQNPRHKITKRGQNVTFRCDPISEHNRLYWYRQTLGQGPEFLTYFQNEAQLEKSRLLSDRFSAERPKGSFSTLEIQRTEQGDSAMYLCASSLDSYSYEQYFGPGTRLTVT.

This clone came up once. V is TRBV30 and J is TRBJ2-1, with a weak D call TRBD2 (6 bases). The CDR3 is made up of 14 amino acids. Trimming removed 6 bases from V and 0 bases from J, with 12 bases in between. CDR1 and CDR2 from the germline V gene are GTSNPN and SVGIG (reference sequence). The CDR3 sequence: CACNRDSSYNEQFF. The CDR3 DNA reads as TGTGCCTGCAACCGGGACTCCTCCTACAATGAGCAGTTCTTC.

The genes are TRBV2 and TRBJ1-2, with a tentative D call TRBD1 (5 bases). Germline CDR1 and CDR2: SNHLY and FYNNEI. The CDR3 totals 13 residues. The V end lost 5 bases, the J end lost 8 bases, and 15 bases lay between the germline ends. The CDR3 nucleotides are TGTGCCAGCAGTAGACAGAATGGATACGGCTACACCTTC. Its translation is CASSRQNGYGYTF.

CDR3 in amino acids: CASSYEPTSPLHF. The CDR3 DNA reads as TGTGCCAGCAGTTACGAACCGACCTCACCCCTCCACTTT. The V and J genes are TRBV6-6 and TRBJ1-6; D gene ambiguous. The V and J ends lost 2 bases and 10 bases respectively, with 9 bases between them. Germline lookup yields CDR1 MNHNY and CDR2 SVGAGI (reference sequence). CDR3 length equals 13 residues.

The CDR3 DNA reads as TGTGCCAGCAGTTACCTGGACACTGAAGCTTTCTTT. Protein: CASSYLDTEAFF. The chain recombines TRBV28 with TRBJ1-1; D gene uncertain. V dropped 4 bases and J dropped 3 bases, with 6 bases sitting between them. The CDR3 consists of 12 residues. Looked up from germline, CDR1 is MDHEN and CDR2 is SYDVKM.

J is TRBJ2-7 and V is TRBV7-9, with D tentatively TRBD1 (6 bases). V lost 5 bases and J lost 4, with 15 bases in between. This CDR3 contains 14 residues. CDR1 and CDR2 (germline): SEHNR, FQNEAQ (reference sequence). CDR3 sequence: CASSPQGQGYEQYF. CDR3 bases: TGTGCCAGCAGCCCCCAGGGGCAGGGGTACGAGCAGTACTTC.

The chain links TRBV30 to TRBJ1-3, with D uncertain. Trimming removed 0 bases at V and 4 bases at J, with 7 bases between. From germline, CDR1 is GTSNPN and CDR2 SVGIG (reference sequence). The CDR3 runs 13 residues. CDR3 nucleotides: TGTGCCTGGAGTGTAGTCGAAGGAAACACCATATATTTT. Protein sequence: CAWSVVEGNTIYF.

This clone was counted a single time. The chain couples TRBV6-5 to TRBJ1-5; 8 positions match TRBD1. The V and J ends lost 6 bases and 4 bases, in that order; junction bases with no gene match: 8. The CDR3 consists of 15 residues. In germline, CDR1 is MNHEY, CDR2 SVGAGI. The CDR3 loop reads CASSPGTGHNQPQHF. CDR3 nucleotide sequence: TGTGCCAGCAGCCCCGGGACAGGACATAATCAGCCCCAGCATTTT.

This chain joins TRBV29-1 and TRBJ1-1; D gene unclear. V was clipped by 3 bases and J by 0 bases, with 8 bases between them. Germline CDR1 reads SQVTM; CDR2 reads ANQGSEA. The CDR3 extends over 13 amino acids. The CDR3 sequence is CSVEKIMNTEAFF. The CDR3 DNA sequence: TGCAGCGTTGAGAAGATCATGAACACTGAAGCTTTCTTT.

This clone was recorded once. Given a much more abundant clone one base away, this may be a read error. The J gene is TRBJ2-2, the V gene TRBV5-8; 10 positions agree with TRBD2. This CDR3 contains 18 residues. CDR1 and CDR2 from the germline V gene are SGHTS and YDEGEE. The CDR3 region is CASSQDVIAGGNTGELFF. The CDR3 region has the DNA TGCGCCAGCAGCCAAGATGTGATAGCGGGGGGAAACACCGGGGAGCTGTTTTTT.

The CDR3, as DNA: TGTGCCAGCAGCTGGGGACAGGCGAACACTGAAGCTTTCTTT. It codes for CASSWGQANTEAFF. This chain connects TRBV9 to TRBJ1-1; 8 nucleotides align to TRBD1. The CDR3 runs 14 residues. CDR1 and CDR2 (germline): SGDLS, YYNGEE. The trim removed 4 bases at V and 1 base at J, leaving 3 bases unmatched.

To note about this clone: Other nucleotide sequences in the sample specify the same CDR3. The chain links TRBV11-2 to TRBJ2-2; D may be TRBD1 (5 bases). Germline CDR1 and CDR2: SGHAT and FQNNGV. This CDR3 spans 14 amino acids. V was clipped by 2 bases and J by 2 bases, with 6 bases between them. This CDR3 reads CASSLTGNTGELFF. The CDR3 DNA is TGTGCCAGCAGCTTAACAGGCAACACCGGGGAGCTGTTTTTT.